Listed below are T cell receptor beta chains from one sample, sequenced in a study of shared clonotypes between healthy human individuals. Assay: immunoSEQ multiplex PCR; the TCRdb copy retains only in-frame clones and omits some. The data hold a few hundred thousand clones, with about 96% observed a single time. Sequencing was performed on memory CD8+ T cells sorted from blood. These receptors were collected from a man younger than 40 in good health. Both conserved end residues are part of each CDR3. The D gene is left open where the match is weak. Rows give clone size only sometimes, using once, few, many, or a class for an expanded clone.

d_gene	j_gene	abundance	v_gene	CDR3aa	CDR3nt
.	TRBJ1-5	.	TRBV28	CASSLRLQPQHF	TGTGCCAGCAGTTTAAGACTTCAGCCCCAGCATTTT
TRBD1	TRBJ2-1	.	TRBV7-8	CASSSSTGDNEQFF	TGTGCCAGCAGCTCCTCGACAGGGGACAATGAGCAGTTCTTC
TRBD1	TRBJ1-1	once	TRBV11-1	CASSFGQASAEAFF	TGTGCCAGCAGCTTTGGACAGGCCTCGGCTGAAGCTTTCTTT
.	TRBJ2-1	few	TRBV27	CASSRNNEQFF	TGTGCCAGCAGTCGGAACAATGAGCAGTTCTTC
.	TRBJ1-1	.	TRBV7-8	CASSLARTENTEAFF	TGTGCCAGCAGCTTAGCCCGAACAGAGAACACTGAAGCTTTCTTT
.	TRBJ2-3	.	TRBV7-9	CASSLSGSTDTQYF	TGTGCCAGCAGCTTATCCGGGAGCACAGATACGCAGTATTTT
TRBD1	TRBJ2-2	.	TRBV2	CASSEQGAGTGELFF	TGTGCCAGCAGCGAACAGGGGGCCGGCACCGGGGAGCTGTTTTTT
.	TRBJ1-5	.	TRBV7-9	CASSLVGQPQHF	TGTGCCAGCAGCTTAGTGGGACAGCCCCAGCATTTT
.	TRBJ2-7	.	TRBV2	CASSLLGQYF	TGTGCCAGCAGCCTCCTCGGGCAGTACTTC
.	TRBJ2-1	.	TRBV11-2	CASSLAGGLAVNEQFF	TGTGCCAGCAGCTTAGCAGGGGGACTTGCGGTTAATGAGCAGTTCTTC
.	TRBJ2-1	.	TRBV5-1	CASSFGPRSYNEQFF	TGCGCCAGCAGCTTTGGCCCGCGCTCCTACAATGAGCAGTTCTTC
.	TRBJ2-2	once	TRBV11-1	CASSKMETNTGELFF	TGTGCCAGCAGCAAAATGGAGACGAACACCGGGGAGCTGTTTTTT
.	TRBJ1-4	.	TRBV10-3	CAISEKRGAEKLFF	TGTGCCATCAGTGAGAAAAGGGGGGCTGAAAAACTGTTTTTT
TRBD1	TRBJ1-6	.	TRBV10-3	CAISGTGYNSPLHF	TGTGCCATCAGTGGGACAGGTTATAATTCACCCCTCCACTTT
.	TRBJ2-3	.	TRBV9	CASSVGFITDTQYF	TGTGCCAGCAGCGTAGGTTTTATCACAGATACGCAGTATTTT
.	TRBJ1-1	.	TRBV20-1	CSASITLRAFF	TGCAGTGCTAGTATAACCCTTAGGGCTTTCTTT
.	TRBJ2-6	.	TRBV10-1	CASSESGANVLTF	TGCGCCAGCAGTGAGTCTGGGGCCAACGTCCTGACTTTC
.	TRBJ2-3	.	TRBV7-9	CASSLARIEDTQYF	TGTGCCAGCAGCTTAGCTCGTATTGAGGATACGCAGTATTTT
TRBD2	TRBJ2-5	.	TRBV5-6	CASSFRLAGVGQETQYF	TGTGCCAGCAGCTTTCGGCTAGCGGGAGTTGGGCAAGAGACCCAGTACTTC
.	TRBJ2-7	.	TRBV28	CASTTPSYEQYF	TGTGCCAGCACCACGCCCTCCTACGAGCAGTACTTC
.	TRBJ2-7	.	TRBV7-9	CASRGYSYEQYF	TGTGCCAGCAGAGGCTACTCCTACGAGCAGTACTTC
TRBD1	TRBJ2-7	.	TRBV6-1	CASSEWTGGGYEQYF	TGTGCCAGCAGTGAATGGACAGGGGGAGGCTACGAGCAGTACTTC
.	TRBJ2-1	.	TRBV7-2	CASSTDGYNEQFF	TGTGCCAGCAGCACGGACGGATACAATGAGCAGTTCTTC
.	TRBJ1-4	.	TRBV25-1	CASSALTVDEKLFF	TGTGCCAGCAGTGCCCTAACAGTAGACGAAAAACTGTTTTTT
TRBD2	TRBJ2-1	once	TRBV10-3	CAISDGLAGPYNEQFF	TGTGCCATCAGTGACGGACTAGCGGGACCCTACAATGAGCAGTTCTTC
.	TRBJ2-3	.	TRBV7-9	CASLGEWERIDTQYF	TGTGCCAGCCTTGGGGAGTGGGAGAGGATCGATACGCAGTATTTT
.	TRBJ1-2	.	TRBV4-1	CASSPGPVSPYGYTF	TGCGCCAGCAGCCCTGGACCCGTCTCACCCTATGGCTACACCTTC
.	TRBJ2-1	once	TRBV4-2	CASSQEVRHEQFF	TGTGCCAGCAGCCAAGAAGTTCGGCATGAGCAGTTCTTC
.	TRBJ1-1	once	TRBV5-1	CASSFGGTNTEAFF	TGCGCCAGCAGCTTCGGGGGGACAAACACTGAAGCTTTCTTT
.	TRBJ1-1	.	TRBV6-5	CASTIRRVFF	TGTGCCAGCACCATAAGGAGGGTTTTCTTT